This paragraph reports one T cell receptor (beta chain). Its cognate antigen is unknown. This sample was included in a study of T cell responses to AZD1222 COVID-19 vaccine. About the study: Second-dose timings of about 4 or about 12 weeks were pooled.

The data were produced by immunoSEQ multiplex PCR, yet TCRdb's version contains in-frame clones alone and is incomplete. The sample includes around 100,000 clones, more than 85% of them seen just once. V was trimmed by 6 bases and J by 8 bases, leaving 19 bases between them. This CDR3 spans 14 amino acids. In germline, CDR1 is MNHEY, CDR2 SMNVEV (reference sequence). Regarding the study as a whole: Spike-specific TCR breadth and depth both grew after two AZD1222 doses.

This receptor was taken from an adult in good health. The chain links TRBV27 to TRBJ1-2; maybe TRBD1 (5 bases). The sequencing here drew on peripheral blood, taken on day 0 of AZD1222 vaccination. CDR3 bases: TGTGCCAGCAGCATGGGGGGTTTTCTAGGGGGCTACACCTTC. Its translation: CASSMGGFLGGYTF.